The T cell receptor beta chain described here comes from a study of somatic mutations in cytotoxic T cells in rheumatoid arthritis. Study-level points and caveats: The top CD8+ clone topped 20% of CD8+ cells in about an eighth of the roughly 65 patients.

Blood donors served as healthy controls; their median age was roughly 61 years (range about 20-75), and around 50% were female. Positive selection with magnetic beads achieved the isolation of CD4+ and CD8+ cells, followed by a flow cytometry check of purity. The protocol was immunoSEQ multiplex PCR, while the TCRdb copy is restricted to in-frame clones and leaves out a portion. The profile shows 8,500 to 11,000 clones, around 82% of them singletons. The CDR3 sequence is 15 residues long. CDR1 and CDR2 (germline): MRHNA, SNTAGT. The V gene end was trimmed by 5 bases and the J gene end by 3 bases; junction bases not matched to a gene: 3. Concerning this clone itself: Its cognate antigen is unknown.

The chain is built from TRBV6-4 and TRBJ2-3; 12 nucleotides align to TRBD2. The TCR was taken from a woman aged 45-65 years in good health. Material for sequencing was CD8+ T cells sorted from blood. The CDR3: CASSSLAGGTDTQYF. CDR3 coding DNA: TGTGCCAGCAGTTCACTAGCGGGGGGTACAGATACGCAGTATTTT.